A single sample gave rise to the 14 T cell receptor beta chains below, sequenced in a study of T cell responses to AZD1222 COVID-19 vaccine. Generated by immunoSEQ multiplex PCR, the TCRdb table keeps only in-frame clones and is missing some. The sample records about 100,000 clones, over 80% being singletons. Sample: peripheral blood, taken 28 days after the second AZD1222 dose. The receptors were gathered from an adult who received the AZD1222 COVID-19 vaccine.

This chain connects TRBV7-9 to TRBJ1-1, with D maybe TRBD1 (5 bases). The CDR3 runs to 14 residues. V was cut by 6 bases and J by 3 bases, with 14 bases left in between. CDR1 SEHNR and CDR2 FQNEAQ come from the germline V gene (reference sequence). CDR3 sequence: CASRNSLGDTEAFF. The CDR3 DNA is TGTGCCAGCAGGAATAGTTTGGGGGACACTGAAGCTTTCTTT.

The chain carries TRBV11-1 and TRBJ1-2; D is perhaps TRBD1 (6 bases). There are 14 residues in the CDR3. V was trimmed by 4 bases and J by 5 bases, leaving 14 bases between them. Germline values: CDR1 SGHAT, CDR2 FQDESV (reference sequence). CDR3 loop: CASSSRGAGYGYTF. In nucleotides, the CDR3 is TGTGCCAGCAGCTCTCGGGGGGCAGGGTATGGCTACACCTTC. The variable domain in full, with the rest retrieved from reference TRBV11-1 and TRBJ1-2, is EAEVAQSPRYKITEKSQAVAFWCDPISGHATLYWYRQILGQGPELLVQFQDESVVDDSQLPKDRFSAERLKGVDSTLKIQPAELGDSAMYLCASSSRGAGYGYTFGSGTRLTVV.

The gene calls are TRBV18 and TRBJ1-1, with 7 bases that match TRBD1. Germline loops: CDR1 KGHSH, CDR2 LQKENI. The CDR3 spans 14 residues. Trimming at V came to 3 bases and at J to 4 bases, leaving 5 bases not matched to a gene. CDR3 coding DNA: TGTGCCAGCTCACCCCGACAGGGACTCACTGAAGCTTTCTTT. Its protein product is CASSPRQGLTEAFF. Combining the CDR3 with reference TRBV18 and TRBJ1-1 gives the whole variable domain NAGVMQNPRHLVRRRGQEARLRCSPMKGHSHVYWYRQLPEEGLKFMVYLQKENIIDESGMPKERFSAEFPKEGPSILRIQQVVRGDSAAYFCASSPRQGLTEAFFGQGTRLTVV.

The chain has TRBV15 and TRBJ2-1; D is perhaps TRBD2 (6 bases). The CDR3 loop spans 16 amino acids. Per germline, CDR1 LNHNV and CDR2 YYDKDF (reference sequence). With 5 bases removed from V and 11 bases from J, the gap between germline ends came to 25 bases. The CDR3 region is CATSRGVVAENYQQFF. As DNA, the CDR3 is TGTGCCACCAGCCGAGGGGTCGTAGCGGAGAATTATCAGCAGTTCTTC.

The chain is built from TRBV5-5 and TRBJ2-7, with D tentatively TRBD1 or TRBD2 (5 bases each). Germline V gives CDR1 SGHKS, CDR2 YYEKEE (reference sequence). The CDR3 has 15 residues. V was shortened by 4 bases and J by 2 bases, with 16 bases between the two germline ends. CDR3 loop: CASSPAPGLPYEQYF. CDR3 nucleotide sequence: TGTGCCAGCAGCCCCGCCCCGGGGCTACCCTACGAGCAGTACTTC.

The J gene is TRBJ2-7, the V gene TRBV30; 10 nucleotides match TRBD1. The CDR3 contains 14 residues. Germline trimming cut 3 bases from V and 3 bases from J; bases unmatched to any gene: 5. Germline loops: CDR1 GTSNPN, CDR2 SVGIG (reference sequence). DNA for the CDR3: TGTGCCTGGAGCACCGGGACAGGGGACTACGAGCAGTACTTC. Its translation is CAWSTGTGDYEQYF.

V usage is TRBV30 and J usage is TRBJ2-7, with D possibly matching TRBD1 (6 bases). CDR1 GTSNPN and CDR2 SVGIG come from the germline V gene (reference sequence). The CDR3 is 14 amino acids. Trimming removed 3 bases from V and 2 bases from J, with 14 bases in between. This CDR3 reads CAWRHTGRAYEQYF. The CDR3 coding sequence is TGTGCCTGGAGGCACACAGGGCGGGCCTACGAGCAGTACTTC.

The chain employs TRBV5-1 and TRBJ2-3, with 8 bases identical to TRBD2. The CDR3 consists of 16 residues. Germline V CDR1 and CDR2: SGHRS, YFSETQ. V lost 2 bases and J lost 4; bases outside the gene matches: 9. DNA of the CDR3: TGCGCCAGCAGCTTTGGAGTGGGGACTAGGGCAGATACGCAGTATTTT. Amino acids: CASSFGVGTRADTQYF.

In DNA, the CDR3 is TGTGCCAGCAGTTACGGGATCGGGAGTAAATCCTACGAGCAGTACTTC. This sequence encodes CASSYGIGSKSYEQYF. The chain recombines TRBV6-6 with TRBJ2-7, with a tentative D call TRBD2 (6 bases). The CDR3 has 16 amino acids. In germline, CDR1 is MNHNY, CDR2 SVGAGI (reference sequence). Deletions cut 2 bases from V and 1 base from J, with 15 bases between.

V is TRBV4-2 and J is TRBJ2-1; tentative D call: TRBD2 (7 bases). With 3 bases removed from V and 9 bases from J, the gap between germline ends came to 15 bases. Germline V gene data show CDR1 as LGHNA and CDR2 as YNFKEQ. The CDR3 has 14 residues. The DNA of the CDR3 is TGTGCCAGCAGCCACTACCGTGGGGGGGCTGAGCAGTTCTTC. It specifies CASSHYRGGAEQFF.

The CDR3 DNA follows: TGTGCCAGCAGTCCGGGACAGGGACACTATTTCTACACCTTC. Translated, it gives CASSPGQGHYFYTF. The V and J genes are TRBV2 and TRBJ1-2, with 9 bases fitting TRBD1. The CDR3 runs 14 residues. The ends lost 5 bases at V and 10 bases at J; junction bases unmatched: 11. Germline V gene sequence: CDR1 SNHLY, CDR2 FYNNEI.

In nucleotides, the CDR3 is TGCGCCAGCAGCTTGCCCCCGGGAGGCGGTGAGCAGTTCTTC. Its protein is CASSLPPGGGEQFF. J is TRBJ2-1 and V is TRBV5-1, with 7 bases fitting TRBD2. The CDR3 has 14 amino acids. The trim removed 1 base at V and 9 bases at J, leaving 7 bases unmatched. Germline V gene data show CDR1 as SGHRS and CDR2 as YFSETQ.

The chain recombines TRBV14 with TRBJ2-1; D ambiguous. CDR3 size: 14 residues. V dropped 1 base and J dropped 10 bases, with 14 bases sitting between them. CDR1 SGHDN and CDR2 FVKESK come from the germline V gene. The CDR3 region has the DNA TGTGCCAGCAGCCAAGTCAGCCTGAGTGGCGAGCAGTTCTTC. Amino acids: CASSQVSLSGEQFF.

This chain links TRBV28 with TRBJ2-5, with D possibly matching TRBD2 (6 bases). The CDR3 contains 14 residues. The V end lost 3 bases, the J end lost 3 bases, and 11 bases lay between the germline ends. Germline CDR1 and CDR2: MDHEN and SYDVKM. The CDR3 DNA reads as TGTGCCAGCAGTTTGGCGGGGATCGAAGAGACCCAGTACTTC. Translated, it gives CASSLAGIEETQYF.